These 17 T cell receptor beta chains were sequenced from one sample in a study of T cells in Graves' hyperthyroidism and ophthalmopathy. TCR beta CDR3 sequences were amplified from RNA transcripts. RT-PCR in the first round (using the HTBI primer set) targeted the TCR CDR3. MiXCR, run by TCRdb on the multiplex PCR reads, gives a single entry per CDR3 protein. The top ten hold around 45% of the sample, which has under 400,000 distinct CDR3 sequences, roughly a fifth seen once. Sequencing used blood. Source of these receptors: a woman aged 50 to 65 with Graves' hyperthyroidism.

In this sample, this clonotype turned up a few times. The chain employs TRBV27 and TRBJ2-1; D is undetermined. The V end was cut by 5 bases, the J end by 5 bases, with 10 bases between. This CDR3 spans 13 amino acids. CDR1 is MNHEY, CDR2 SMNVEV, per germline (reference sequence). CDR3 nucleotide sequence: TGTGCCAGCAGTACTCGTCCTGACAATGAGCAGTTCTTC. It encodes CASSTRPDNEQFF.

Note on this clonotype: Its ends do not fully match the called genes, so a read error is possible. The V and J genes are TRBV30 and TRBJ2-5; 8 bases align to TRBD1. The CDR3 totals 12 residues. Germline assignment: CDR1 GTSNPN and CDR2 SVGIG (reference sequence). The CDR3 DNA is TGTGCCTGGAGTGTTCCCAGGGGGCCTCTTAACTTC. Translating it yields CAWSVPRGPLNF.

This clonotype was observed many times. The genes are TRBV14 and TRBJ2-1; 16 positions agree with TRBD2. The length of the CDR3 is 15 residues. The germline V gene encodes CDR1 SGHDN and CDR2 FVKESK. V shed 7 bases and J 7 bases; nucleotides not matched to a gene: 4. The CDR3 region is CASKGTSGRANEQFF. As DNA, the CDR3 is TGTGCCAGCAAAGGGACTAGCGGGAGGGCGAATGAGCAGTTCTTC.

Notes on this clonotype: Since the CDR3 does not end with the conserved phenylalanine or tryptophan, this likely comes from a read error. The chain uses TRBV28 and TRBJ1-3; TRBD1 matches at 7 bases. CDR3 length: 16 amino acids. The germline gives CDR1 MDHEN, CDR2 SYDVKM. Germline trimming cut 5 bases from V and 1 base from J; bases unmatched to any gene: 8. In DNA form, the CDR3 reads TGTGCCAGCAGTGACCCTGCAGGGGGGTCTGGAAACACCATATATTCT. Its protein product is CASSDPAGGSGNTIYS.

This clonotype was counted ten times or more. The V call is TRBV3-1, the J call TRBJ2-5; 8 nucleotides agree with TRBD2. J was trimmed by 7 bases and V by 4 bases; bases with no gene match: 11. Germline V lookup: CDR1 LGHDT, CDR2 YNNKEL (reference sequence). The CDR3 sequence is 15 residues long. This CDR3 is CASSPRAGAGGTQYF. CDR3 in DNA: TGTGCCAGCAGCCCCAGAGCGGGGGCGGGGGGGACCCAGTACTTC.

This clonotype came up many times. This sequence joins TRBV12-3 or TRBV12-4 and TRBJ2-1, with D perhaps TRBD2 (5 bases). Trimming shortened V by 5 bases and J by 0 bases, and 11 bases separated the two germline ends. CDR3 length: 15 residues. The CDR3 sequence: CASSRSEGSYNEQFF. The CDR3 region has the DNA TGTGCCAGCAGTCGATCAGAGGGCTCCTACAATGAGCAGTTCTTC.

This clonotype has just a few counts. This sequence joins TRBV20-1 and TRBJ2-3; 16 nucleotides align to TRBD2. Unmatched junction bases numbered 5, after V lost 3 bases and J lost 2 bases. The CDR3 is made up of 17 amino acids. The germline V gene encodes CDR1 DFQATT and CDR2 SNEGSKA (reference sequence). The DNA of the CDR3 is TGCAGTGCTAGGGGACTAGCGGGAGGGCTAAACACAGATACGCAGTATTTT. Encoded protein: CSARGLAGGLNTDTQYF.

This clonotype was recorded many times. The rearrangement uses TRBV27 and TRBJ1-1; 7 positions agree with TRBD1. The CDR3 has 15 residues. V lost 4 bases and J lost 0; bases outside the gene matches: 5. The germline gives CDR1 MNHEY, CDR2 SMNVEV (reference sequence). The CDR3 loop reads CASSSSRGVNTEAFF. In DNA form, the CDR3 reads TGTGCCAGCAGTTCCTCCAGGGGGGTGAACACTGAAGCTTTCTTT.

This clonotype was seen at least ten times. The DNA of the CDR3 is TGTGCCAGCAGTGAAACAGCGTATAGCAATCAGCCCCAGCATTTT. Translation gives CASSETAYSNQPQHF. The chain is built from TRBV2 and TRBJ1-5, with D uncertain. V was shortened by 2 bases and J by 0 bases, with 8 bases between the two germline ends. This CDR3 has 15 amino acids. Germline V gene data show CDR1 as SNHLY and CDR2 as FYNNEI.

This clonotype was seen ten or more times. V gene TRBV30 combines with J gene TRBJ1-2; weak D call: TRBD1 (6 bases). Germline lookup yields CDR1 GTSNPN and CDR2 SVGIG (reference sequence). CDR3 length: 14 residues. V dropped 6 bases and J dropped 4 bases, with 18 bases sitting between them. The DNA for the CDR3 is TGTGCCTGCCGTTCCCTGCAGGGGACCTATGGCTACACCTTC. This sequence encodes CACRSLQGTYGYTF.

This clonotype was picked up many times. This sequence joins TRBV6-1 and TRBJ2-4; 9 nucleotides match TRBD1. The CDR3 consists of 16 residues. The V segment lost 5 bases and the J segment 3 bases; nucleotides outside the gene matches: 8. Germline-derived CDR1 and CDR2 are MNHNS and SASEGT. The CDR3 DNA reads TGTGCCAGCAGTACCCGGACAGGGGCCTACAAAAACATTCAGTACTTC. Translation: CASSTRTGAYKNIQYF.

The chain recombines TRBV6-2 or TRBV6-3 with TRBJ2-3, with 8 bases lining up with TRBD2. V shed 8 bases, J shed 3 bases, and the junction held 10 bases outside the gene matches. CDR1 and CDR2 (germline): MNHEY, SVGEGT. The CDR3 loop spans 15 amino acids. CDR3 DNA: TGTGCCAGCCTGTGGATGGCGGGAGGAACAGATACGCAGTATTTT. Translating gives CASLWMAGGTDTQYF.

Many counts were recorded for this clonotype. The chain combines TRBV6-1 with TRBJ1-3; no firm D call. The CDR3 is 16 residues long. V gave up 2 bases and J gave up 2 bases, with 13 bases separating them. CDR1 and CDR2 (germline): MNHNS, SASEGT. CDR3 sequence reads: CASSEREGWTGNTIYF. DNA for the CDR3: TGTGCCAGCAGTGAAAGAGAGGGATGGACTGGAAACACCATATATTTT.

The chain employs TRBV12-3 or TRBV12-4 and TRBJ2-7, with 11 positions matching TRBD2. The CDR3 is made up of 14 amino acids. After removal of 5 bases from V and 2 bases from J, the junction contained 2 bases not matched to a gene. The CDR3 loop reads CASSISGRAYEQYF. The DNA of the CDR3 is TGTGCCAGCAGTATTAGCGGGAGGGCCTACGAGCAGTACTTC.

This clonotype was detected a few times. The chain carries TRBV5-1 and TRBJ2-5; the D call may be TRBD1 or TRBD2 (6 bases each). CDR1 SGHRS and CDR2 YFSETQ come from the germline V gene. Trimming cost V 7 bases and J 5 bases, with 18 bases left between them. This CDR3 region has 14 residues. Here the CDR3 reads CASAPGGIEETQYF. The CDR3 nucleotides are TGCGCCAGCGCTCCCGGGGGCATCGAGGAGACCCAGTACTTC.

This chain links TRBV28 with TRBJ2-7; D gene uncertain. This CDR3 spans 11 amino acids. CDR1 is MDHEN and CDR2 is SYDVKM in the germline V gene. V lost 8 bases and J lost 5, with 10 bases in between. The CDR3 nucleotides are TGTGCCAGCGTGCAGGACCACGAGCAGTACTTC. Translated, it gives CASVQDHEQYF.

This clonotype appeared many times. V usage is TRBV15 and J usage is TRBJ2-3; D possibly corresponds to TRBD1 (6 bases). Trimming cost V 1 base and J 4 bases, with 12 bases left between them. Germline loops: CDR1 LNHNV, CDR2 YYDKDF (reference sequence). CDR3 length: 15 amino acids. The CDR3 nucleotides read TGTGCCACCAGCAGAGTAGGGGGAGTCGCAGATACGCAGTATTTT. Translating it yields CATSRVGGVADTQYF.